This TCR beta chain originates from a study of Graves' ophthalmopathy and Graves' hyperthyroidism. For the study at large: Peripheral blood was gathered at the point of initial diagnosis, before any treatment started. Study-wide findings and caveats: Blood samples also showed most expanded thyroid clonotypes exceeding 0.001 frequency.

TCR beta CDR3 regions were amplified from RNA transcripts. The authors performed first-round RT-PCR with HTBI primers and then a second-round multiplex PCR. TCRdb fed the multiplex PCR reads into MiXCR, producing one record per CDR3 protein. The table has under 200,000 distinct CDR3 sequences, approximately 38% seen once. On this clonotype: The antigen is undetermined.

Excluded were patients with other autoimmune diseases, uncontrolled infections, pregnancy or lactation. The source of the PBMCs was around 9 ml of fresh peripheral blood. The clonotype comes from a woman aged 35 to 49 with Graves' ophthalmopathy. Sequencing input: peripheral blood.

CDR3 DNA: TGTGCCACCGCGGTGGCCCAAGAGACCCAGTACTTC. Translated, it gives CATAVAQETQYF. This chain links TRBV12-3 or TRBV12-4 with TRBJ2-5; D is uncertain. The CDR3 length is 12 residues. With 10 bases removed from V and 1 base from J, the gap between germline ends came to 10 bases.